This TCR beta chain was recorded in a study of OX40 agonist ivuxolimab in advanced cancers. Data came from immunoSEQ multiplex PCR; TCRdb stores just in-frame clones and leaves some out. The repertoire holds some 62,000 clones, just under 85% seen once, with 3.5% to 4% in the top ten. In the case of this clone: Different DNA sequences within this sample yield the same CDR3.

The V gene's germline CDR1 is SGHRS and CDR2 YFSETQ. The ends were cut back, 2 bases at V and 2 bases at J, with 11 bases in the middle. This CDR3 is 16 amino acids long. The sample here was CD4+ or CD8+ T cells sorted from blood, taken in a trial of the OX40 agonist ivuxolimab. The V gene is TRBV5-1, the J gene TRBJ2-6, with D perhaps matching TRBD1 or TRBD2 (5 bases each). The source is an adult with an advanced solid tumor such as melanoma, head and neck, liver or kidney cancer. The CDR3 is CASSFTGAAGANVLTF. The CDR3 region has the DNA TGCGCCAGCAGCTTCACAGGAGCGGCTGGGGCCAACGTCCTGACTTTC.